This TCR beta chain came from a study of T cell repertoires in cytomegalovirus infection. TCRdb reprocessed the reads via MiXCR and lists one record per CDR3 protein. This table holds 350,000 to 400,000 distinct CDR3 sequences, roughly 34% found once. This clonotype appeared a few times. Its antigen is as yet unknown. Germline V gives CDR1 MNHNS, CDR2 SASEGT. CDR3 size: 10 residues. Trimming shortened V by 6 bases and J by 2 bases, and 2 bases separated the two germline ends. The sequence was collected from a human donor in good health (CMV status not recorded). Some clones in this sample may be carry-over from other donors' samples. The V and J genes are TRBV6-1 and TRBJ2-7; D gene ambiguous. This specimen consisted of cultured PBMCs, obtained from culture after CMV antigen stimulation. CDR3 sequence: CASSTYEQYF. In DNA form, the CDR3 reads TGTGCCAGCAGCACCTACGAGCAGTACTTC.